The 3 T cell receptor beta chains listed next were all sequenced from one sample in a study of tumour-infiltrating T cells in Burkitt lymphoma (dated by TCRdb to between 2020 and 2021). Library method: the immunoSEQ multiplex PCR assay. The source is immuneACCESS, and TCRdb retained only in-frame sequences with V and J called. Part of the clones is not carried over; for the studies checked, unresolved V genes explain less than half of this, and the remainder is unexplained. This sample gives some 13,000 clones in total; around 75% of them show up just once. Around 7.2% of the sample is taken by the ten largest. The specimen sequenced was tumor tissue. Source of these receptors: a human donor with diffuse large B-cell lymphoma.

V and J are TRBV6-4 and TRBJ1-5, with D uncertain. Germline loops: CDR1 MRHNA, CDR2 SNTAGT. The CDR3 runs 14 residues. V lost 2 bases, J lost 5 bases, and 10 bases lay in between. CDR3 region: CASSDLRLDQPQHF. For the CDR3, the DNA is TGTGCCAGCAGTGACCTCAGGTTGGATCAGCCCCAGCATTTT.

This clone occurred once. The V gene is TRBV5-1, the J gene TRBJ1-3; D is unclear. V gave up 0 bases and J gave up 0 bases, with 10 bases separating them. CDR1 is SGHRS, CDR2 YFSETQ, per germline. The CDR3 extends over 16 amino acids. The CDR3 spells CASSLEVISSGNTIYF. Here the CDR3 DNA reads TGCGCCAGCAGCTTGGAGGTGATCTCCTCTGGAAACACCATATATTTT.

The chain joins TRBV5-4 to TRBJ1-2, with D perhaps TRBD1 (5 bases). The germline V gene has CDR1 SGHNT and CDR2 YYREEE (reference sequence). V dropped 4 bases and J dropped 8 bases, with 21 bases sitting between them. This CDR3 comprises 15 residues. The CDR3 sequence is CASSVARGEEIGYTF. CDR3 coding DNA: TGTGCCAGCAGCGTCGCCCGAGGGGAGGAGATCGGCTACACCTTC.